The present TCR beta chain was sequenced within a study of T cells in Graves' hyperthyroidism and ophthalmopathy. The study, taken as a whole, reports: Most thyroid clonotypes expanded above 0.001 were also detected in blood.

On this clonotype: The antigen remains unidentified.

The CDR3 regions of TCR beta were amplified from RNA transcripts. HTBI primers were used for first-round RT-PCR of the TCR CDR3. MiXCR was run by TCRdb on the multiplex PCR reads, yielding one entry per CDR3 protein. Among some 800,000 distinct CDR3 sequences listed, over 35% were seen once. A lack of ophthalmopathy progression within 18 months defined stable Graves' hyperthyroidism. The CDR3 loop spans 18 amino acids. The trim removed 3 bases at V and 7 bases at J, leaving 13 bases unmatched. Germline CDR1 is KGHDR and CDR2 is SFDVKD. The V gene is TRBV24-1, the J gene TRBJ2-2; 10 nucleotides agree with TRBD1. Sequenced sample: blood. This sequence originates from a man aged 18 to 35 with Graves' hyperthyroidism. The CDR3 here is CATSDPPGQGSLSGELFF. The CDR3 DNA sequence: TGTGCCACCAGTGATCCTCCGGGACAGGGGTCGCTGAGCGGGGAGCTGTTTTTT.